This T cell receptor (beta chain) was captured in a study of T cells after posttransplantation cyclophosphamide. Only in-frame clones appear in the TCRdb table, and some are missing; sequencing was by immunoSEQ multiplex PCR. There are about 38,000 clones in the sample, none observed a single time. Germline V lookup: CDR1 SGDLS, CDR2 YYNGEE. The V gene end was trimmed by 2 bases and the J gene end by 2 bases; junction bases not matched to a gene: 5. The CDR3 runs to 15 residues. This clone was recorded many times. On the day of bone marrow donation, the related graft donor provided peripheral blood. The gene calls are TRBV9 and TRBJ1-2; 8 positions agree with TRBD1. Specimen: PBMCs. This clonotype was obtained from a man between 50 and 59 years old in good health, CMV-negative, and a related stem cell transplant donor. The CDR3 DNA is TGTGCCAGCAGCGTCATGGACAGGGAAAACTATGGCTACACCTTC. Protein: CASSVMDRENYGYTF.